These 2 T cell receptor beta chains were sequenced from one sample in a study of T cell responses to AZD1222 COVID-19 vaccine listed by TCRdb under 2021. The meaning of the sample's time point label: baseline before first vaccination. Preparation of the library involved the immunoSEQ multiplex PCR assay. Sourced from immuneACCESS, this table was stored by TCRdb with only in-frame sequences that have V and J called. A share of the clones is absent; for the studies checked, an unresolved V gene accounts for under half, and the remainder has no known explanation. Recorded for this sample are 45,000 to 60,000 clones; roughly 85% of them occurred a single time. Less than 5% of the sample is in the top ten clones. Sample: peripheral blood, taken on day 0 of AZD1222 vaccination. The receptor source for this set is an adult in good health.

Regarding this clone: The sample carries other DNA sequences with the same CDR3. The chain links TRBV6-5 to TRBJ2-7; 11 bases agree with TRBD1. Germline CDR1 and CDR2: MNHEY and SVGAGI. The junction had 1 base not matched to a gene; V was cut back by 0 bases and J by 3 bases. The CDR3 extends over 15 amino acids. CDR3 region: CASSYSGTGGYEQYF. The CDR3 bases are TGTGCCAGCAGTTACTCTGGGACAGGGGGCTACGAGCAGTACTTC.

The chain joins TRBV5-1 to TRBJ1-1; TRBD1 is a possible D gene (6 bases). The CDR3 length is 14 residues. Trimming stripped 4 bases from V and 0 bases from J, with 10 bases between. Germline V gene sequence: CDR1 SGHRS, CDR2 YFSETQ. CDR3 sequence reads: CASSTGQMNTEAFF. For the CDR3, the DNA is TGCGCCAGCAGCACCGGACAGATGAACACTGAAGCTTTCTTT.